Below are 7 T cell receptor beta chains sequenced from a single sample in a study of spatial heterogeneity in lung cancer. Study outcomes and limitations: In tumors, expanded intratumoral alpha and beta TCR counts tracked mutation counts.

Time point in this sample: sample taken at primary tumor resection. TCRdb fed the 5' RACE reads into MiXCR, producing one record per CDR3 protein. Of about 28,000 distinct CDR3 sequences in the sample, 7.1% were seen once. Their target antigens are unknown. The material was lung tumor tissue, obtained at surgery. Receptors were obtained from a male donor with early-stage non-small cell lung cancer.

The chain couples TRBV5-6 to TRBJ2-6; D may be TRBD1 (5 bases). The V end lost 2 bases, the J end lost 0 bases, and 12 bases lay between the germline ends. CDR3 size: 17 residues. Germline V gives CDR1 SGHDT, CDR2 YYEEEE. CDR3 bases: TGTGCCAGCAGCTTTCCGACAGTATACTCTGGGGCCAACGTCCTGACTTTC. Translated: CASSFPTVYSGANVLTF.

Ten or more counts support this clonotype. The J gene is TRBJ1-1, the V gene TRBV20-1, with no clear D. This CDR3 is 14 amino acids long. In germline, CDR1 is DFQATT, CDR2 SNEGSKA (reference sequence). With 6 bases removed from V and 0 bases from J, the gap between germline ends came to 14 bases. The CDR3 loop reads CSAPASQLNTEAFF. The CDR3 region has the DNA TGCAGTGCCCCGGCCAGCCAGCTGAACACTGAAGCTTTCTTT.

This clonotype was seen repeatedly, ten times or more. The V and J genes are TRBV7-2 and TRBJ2-5, with D tentatively TRBD1 or TRBD2 (5 bases each). V lost 4 bases and J 4 bases, leaving 16 bases between the germline ends. Germline CDR1 reads SGHTA; CDR2 reads FQGNSA. The CDR3 runs to 15 residues. This CDR3 is CASSYRTGEGETQYF. The CDR3 coding sequence is TGTGCCAGCAGCTACAGGACCGGAGAGGGAGAGACCCAGTACTTC.

The rearrangement links TRBV20-1 to TRBJ2-7; TRBD1 agrees at 7 bases. V shed 3 bases, J shed 3 bases, and the junction held 8 bases outside the gene matches. Germline-derived CDR1 and CDR2 are DFQATT and SNEGSKA (reference sequence). The CDR3 covers 14 residues. The CDR3 reads CSASSGTDLYEQYF. In DNA form, the CDR3 reads TGCAGTGCTAGCTCCGGGACAGACCTCTACGAGCAGTACTTC.

This clonotype showed up many times. The chain uses TRBV5-1 and TRBJ2-2, with 8 nucleotides matching TRBD2. The germline V gene has CDR1 SGHRS and CDR2 YFSETQ. V shed 0 bases and J 7 bases; nucleotides not matched to a gene: 8. The CDR3 covers 16 residues. CDR3 sequence: CASSLESGGRSGELFF. CDR3 nucleotide sequence: TGCGCCAGCAGCTTGGAGAGCGGGGGACGGAGCGGGGAGCTGTTTTTT.

At least ten counts were recorded for this clonotype. V and J are TRBV7-2 and TRBJ2-5; 9 nucleotides line up with TRBD1. V lost 5 bases, J lost 6 bases, and 7 bases stayed unmatched. This CDR3 region has 14 residues. Looked up from germline, CDR1 is SGHTA and CDR2 is FQGNSA. For the CDR3, the DNA is TGTGCCAGCAGCCCGGACAGGGGTATACAGACCCAGTACTTC. Its protein is CASSPDRGIQTQYF.

This chain uses TRBV12-3 or TRBV12-4 with TRBJ2-7, with D possibly being TRBD1 (6 bases). The CDR3 spans 12 residues. V was pared by 3 bases and J by 6 bases, with 9 bases between. The CDR3 is CASSFVQGEQYF. CDR3 nucleotides: TGTGCCAGCAGTTTTGTACAGGGCGAGCAGTACTTC.